Presented here are 16 T cell receptor beta chains from one specimen sequenced in a study of T cells in Graves' hyperthyroidism and ophthalmopathy. TCR beta CDR3 sequences were amplified from RNA transcripts. HTBI primers were used for first-round RT-PCR of the TCR CDR3. TCRdb reprocessed the multiplex PCR reads with MiXCR, giving one entry per CDR3 protein. The table has about 480,000 distinct CDR3 sequences, approximately 23% seen once. The sample consisted of blood. These TCRs come from a woman in her 70s with Graves' ophthalmopathy.

This clonotype was observed at least ten times. This rearrangement joins TRBV28 to TRBJ1-2; D remains ambiguous. Looked up from germline, CDR1 is MDHEN and CDR2 is SYDVKM. Trimming stripped 1 base from V and 2 bases from J, with 8 bases between. The length of the CDR3 is 14 residues. The DNA of the CDR3 is TGTGCCAGCAGTTTATTTGGCGGAAACTATGGCTACACCTTC. Its translation is CASSLFGGNYGYTF.

Only a few counts were recorded for this clonotype. The chain recombines TRBV7-6 with TRBJ2-5; 8 positions agree with TRBD2. V was pared by 1 base and J by 1 base, with 8 bases of the junction left unmatched. CDR1 and CDR2 (germline): SGHVS, FNYEAQ. The CDR3 contains 17 residues. CDR3 nucleotide sequence: TGTGCCAGCAGCTTAGGGTATCGGACTAGCAGCCAAGAGACCCAGTACTTC. Amino acid sequence: CASSLGYRTSSQETQYF.

The V gene is TRBV5-8, the J gene TRBJ2-1, with D possibly matching TRBD1 (6 bases). V lost 2 bases and J lost 3, with 12 bases in between. The CDR3 extends over 15 amino acids. Per germline, CDR1 SGHTS and CDR2 YDEGEE. This CDR3 is CASSFQGFGYNEQFF. CDR3 bases: TGTGCCAGCAGCTTCCAGGGGTTTGGCTACAATGAGCAGTTCTTC.

This chain joins TRBV11-2 and TRBJ1-6, with D maybe TRBD1 (5 bases). The CDR3 covers 15 residues. V was cut by 2 bases and J by 9 bases, with 14 bases left in between. CDR1 SGHAT and CDR2 FQNNGV come from the germline V gene. Here the CDR3 reads CASSLTVQRGSPLHF. The CDR3 DNA sequence: TGTGCCAGCAGCTTAACGGTCCAAAGGGGTTCACCCCTCCACTTT.

The V gene is TRBV6-1, the J gene TRBJ2-5, with 8 bases identical to TRBD1. Germline CDR1 is MNHNS and CDR2 is SASEGT. V was pared by 9 bases and J by 2 bases, with 2 bases of the junction left unmatched. The CDR3 is 12 amino acids. The chain's CDR3 is CASGTGQETQYF. CDR3 nucleotides: TGTGCCAGTGGGACAGGACAAGAGACCCAGTACTTC.

Remarks on this clonotype: This sequence may be a read error, since a much larger clone differs from it by one base. The chain uses TRBV27 and TRBJ1-6; D possibly corresponds to TRBD1 (6 bases). CDR3 length: 19 amino acids. In germline, CDR1 is MNHEY, CDR2 SMNVEV (reference sequence). DNA of the CDR3: TGTACCAGCAGTTTCTACCCGACGCAAGCAAGGGGGGCGAGTTCACCCCTCCACTTT. It encodes CTSSFYPTQARGASSPLHF.

The chain joins TRBV7-2 to TRBJ1-2, with a possible D match to TRBD1 (5 bases). The CDR3 has 16 residues. V was cut by 2 bases and J by 4 bases, with 17 bases left in between. CDR1 and CDR2 from the germline V gene are SGHTA and FQGNSA. CDR3 sequence (DNA): TGTGCCAGCAGCTTATTATCAGGGTTTTCGGCCTATGGCTACACCTTC. Encoded protein: CASSLLSGFSAYGYTF. Using reference TRBV7-2 and TRBJ1-2 for the parts outside the CDR3, the full variable domain is GAGVSQSPSNKVTEKGKDVELRCDPISGHTALYWYRQSLGQGLEFLIYFQGNSAPDKSGLPSDRFSAERTGGSVSTLTIQRTQQEDSAVYLCASSLLSGFSAYGYTFGSGTRLTVV.

J is TRBJ2-7 and V is TRBV6-2 or TRBV6-3; 15 bases line up with TRBD2. Per germline, CDR1 MNHEY and CDR2 SVGEGT. This CDR3 is built from 16 residues. With V trimmed by 4 bases and J by 6 bases, 7 bases remained unmatched. CDR3 nucleotide sequence: TGTGCCAGCAGTTCCGGGACTAGCGGGAGGTTCGGCGAGCAGTACTTC. Amino acids: CASSSGTSGRFGEQYF.

The chain combines TRBV5-1 with TRBJ2-4, with D possibly being TRBD1 (6 bases). From germline, CDR1 is SGHRS and CDR2 YFSETQ. Trimming took 4 bases from V and 3 from J, leaving 17 bases between them. The CDR3 sequence is 16 residues long. Written as DNA, the CDR3 is TGCGCCAGCAGCCCATACAGGGATGGAGGCAAAAACATTCAGTACTTC. Protein product: CASSPYRDGGKNIQYF. Filled out from reference TRBV5-1 and TRBJ2-4, the complete variable domain reads KAGVTQTPRYLIKTRGQQVTLSCSPISGHRSVSWYQQTPGQGLQFLFEYFSETQRNKGNFPGRFSGRQFSNSRSEMNVSTLELGDSALYLCASSPYRDGGKNIQYFGAGTRLSVL.

The chain combines TRBV20-1 with TRBJ1-5, with 9 positions matching TRBD1. The germline CDR1 and CDR2 sequences are DFQATT and SNEGSKA (reference sequence). CDR3 size: 15 residues. Losses at the gene ends were 3 bases for V and 5 bases for J; bases not matched to a gene: 8. CDR3 amino acids: CSASSGQGLHQPQHF. CDR3 in DNA: TGCAGTGCTAGTTCTGGACAGGGGTTGCATCAGCCCCAGCATTTT.

The V call is TRBV6-2 or TRBV6-3, the J call TRBJ2-5; D perhaps matches TRBD2 (6 bases). Germline CDR1 MNHEY, CDR2 SVGEGT. V lost 2 bases to trimming and J lost 1 base, with 8 bases between them. CDR3 length equals 14 residues. CDR3 residues: CASSYGTSQETQYF. CDR3 nucleotides: TGTGCCAGCAGTTACGGGACTTCCCAAGAGACCCAGTACTTC.

Comment on this clonotype: One end of the junction does not line up with germline, which may come from a read error. The genes are TRBV5-1 and TRBJ1-1; weak D call: TRBD1 (5 bases). This CDR3 has 15 amino acids. Germline values: CDR1 SGHRS, CDR2 YFSETQ. CDR3 sequence reads: CAGSLGGTMNTEAFF. CDR3 bases: TGCGCCGGCAGCTTGGGCGGGACCATGAACACTGAAGCTTTCTTT.

This clonotype was observed a few times. The chain is built from TRBV3-1 and TRBJ1-2; D gene uncertain. The V and J ends lost 1 base and 4 bases respectively, with 7 bases between them. Germline values: CDR1 LGHDT, CDR2 YNNKEL (reference sequence). This CDR3 is 13 amino acids long. The chain's CDR3 is CASSQAEVYGYTF. The CDR3 nucleotides read TGTGCCAGCAGCCAAGCGGAGGTCTATGGCTACACCTTC. Looking up the rest from reference TRBV3-1 and TRBJ1-2 gives the full variable domain: DTAVSQTPKYLVTQMGNDKSIKCEQNLGHDTMYWYKQDSKKFLKIMFSYNNKELIINETVPNRFSPKSPDKAHLNLHINSLELGDSAVYFCASSQAEVYGYTFGSGTRLTVV.

This clonotype was recorded at least ten times. The gene calls are TRBV10-1 and TRBJ2-3, with 12 bases matching TRBD2. J lost 5 bases, V lost 3 bases, and 6 bases had no gene match. This CDR3 is built from 16 residues. CDR1 WNHNN and CDR2 SYGVQD come from the germline V gene (reference sequence). This CDR3 reads CASSERLAGAEDTQYF. The CDR3 coding sequence is TGCGCCAGCAGTGAAAGACTAGCGGGAGCGGAAGATACGCAGTATTTT.

The V call is TRBV20-1, the J call TRBJ1-6, with TRBD1 identical over 9 bases. This CDR3 has 14 residues. The V gene's germline CDR1 is DFQATT and CDR2 SNEGSKA (reference sequence). Germline trimming cut 2 bases from V and 6 bases from J; bases unmatched to any gene: 2. CDR3 loop: CSARRTGANSPLHF. The CDR3 DNA reads as TGCAGTGCTAGAAGGACAGGGGCTAATTCACCCCTCCACTTT.

The chain links TRBV10-3 to TRBJ2-5, with 9 positions matching TRBD1. J gave up 2 bases and V 8 bases, and 9 bases lay outside the gene matches. The CDR3 consists of 15 residues. Germline V gives CDR1 ENHRY, CDR2 SYGVKD. CDR3 DNA sequence: TGTGCCATCTCCCCGACCGGGACAGGGCAAGAGACCCAGTACTTC. Translation gives CAISPTGTGQETQYF.